Listed below are T cell receptor beta chains from one sample, sequenced in a study of CD8 T cells in ankylosing spondylitis. TCRdb ran MiXCR on the 5' RACE reads and lists one entry per CDR3 protein. The sample lists under 250,000 distinct CDR3 sequences, around a tenth occurring once. The sample comprised blood, either unsorted or a sorted T cell fraction (not recorded which). Receptor source: a male donor with ankylosing spondylitis or in good health (not recorded which). Both conserved end residues are part of each CDR3. The D gene is left open where the match is weak. Rows give clone size only sometimes, using once, few, many, or a class for an expanded clone.

abundance	v_gene	j_gene	d_gene	CDR3aa	CDR3nt
few	TRBV5-1	TRBJ2-6	NA	CASSLRFGAVSGANVLTF	TGCGCCAGCAGCTTGCGTTTCGGGGCGGTGTCTGGGGCCAACGTCCTGACTTTC
many	TRBV27	TRBJ2-1	TRBD2	CASADSGGFSYNEQFF	TGTGCCAGCGCCGATAGCGGGGGGTTCTCCTACAATGAGCAGTTCTTC
many	TRBV5-1	TRBJ1-1	NA	CASSFRENTEAFF	TGCGCCAGCAGCTTCCGGGAGAACACTGAAGCTTTCTTT
NA	TRBV29-1	TRBJ1-2	NA	CSVEFGVGESGYGYTF	TGCAGCGTTGAATTCGGGGTGGGGGAATCAGGCTATGGCTACACCTTC
few	TRBV11-3	TRBJ1-1	TRBD1	CASSSGQGVKAFF	TGTGCCAGCAGCTCGGGACAGGGGGTTAAGGCTTTCTTT
many	TRBV12-3/TRBV12-4	TRBJ1-6	NA	CASSLGRGALHF	TGTGCCAGCAGTTTAGGGCGGGGGGCCCTCCACTTT
many	TRBV5-1	TRBJ2-7	NA	CASSFNYEQYF	TGCGCCAGCAGCTTTAACTACGAGCAGTACTTC
few	TRBV20-1	TRBJ1-6	NA	CSARERRRMGSYNSPLHF	TGCAGTGCTAGAGAAAGACGCCGAATGGGGTCCTATAATTCACCCCTCCACTTT
many	TRBV29-1	TRBJ1-2	NA	CSAGPLKGPPYGYTF	TGCAGCGCTGGCCCCCTGAAAGGGCCCCCCTATGGCTACACCTTC
NA	TRBV4-1	TRBJ2-3	TRBD2	CASSLPGLAFADTQYF	TGCGCCAGCAGCCTCCCCGGACTAGCTTTCGCAGATACGCAGTATTTT
many	TRBV9	TRBJ2-1	NA	CASSGTPLSSSYNEQFF	TGTGCCAGCAGCGGGACCCCATTGAGCAGCTCCTACAATGAGCAGTTCTTC
few	TRBV7-9	TRBJ2-1	TRBD2	CASSFSGGTRLGEQFF	TGTGCCAGCAGCTTTAGCGGGGGAACGCGGCTCGGGGAGCAGTTCTTC
many	TRBV5-1	TRBJ1-2	NA	CASSLESRGTCYGYTF	TGCGCCAGCAGCTTGGAGAGCAGGGGAACATGCTATGGCTACACCTTC
few	TRBV5-1	TRBJ2-2	NA	CASSSPPGELNTGELFF	TGCGCCAGCAGCTCCCCTCCGGGAGAACTCAACACCGGGGAGCTGTTTTTT
many	TRBV11-2	TRBJ2-4	NA	CASSQGRTQYF	TGTGCCAGCAGCCAAGGCCGGACTCAGTACTTC
many	TRBV3-1	TRBJ2-4	NA	CASSQEPGPLAKNIQYF	TGTGCCAGCAGCCAAGAACCGGGACCGCTAGCCAAAAACATTCAGTACTTC
many	TRBV7-3	TRBJ2-7	NA	CASSPSAQAYEQYF	TGTGCCAGCAGTCCTTCCGCACAGGCCTACGAGCAGTACTTC
many	TRBV5-1	TRBJ2-3	TRBD2	CASSSSGTDTQYF	TGCGCCAGCAGCTCTAGCGGAACAGATACGCAGTATTTT
few	TRBV10-3	TRBJ1-1	NA	CAISVRGNTEAFF	TGTGCCATCAGTGTAAGGGGTAACACTGAAGCTTTCTTT
few	TRBV15	TRBJ2-2	NA	CATRQYSGELFF	TGTGCCACCAGGCAGTATTCCGGGGAGCTGTTTTTT
few	TRBV6-2/TRBV6-3	TRBJ1-1	NA	CASSYMENTEAFF	TGTGCCAGCAGTTATATGGAAAACACTGAAGCTTTCTTT
many	TRBV5-1	TRBJ2-1	TRBD2	CASSFGTSHYNEQFF	TGCGCCAGCAGCTTCGGGACTAGCCACTACAATGAGCAGTTCTTC
many	TRBV29-1	TRBJ1-1	NA	CSVDSDRWAFF	TGCAGCGTTGACTCGGACCGGTGGGCTTTCTTT
many	TRBV9	TRBJ2-3	NA	CASSTRGFADTQYF	TGTGCCAGCAGCACCAGGGGTTTTGCAGATACGCAGTATTTT
many	TRBV9	TRBJ1-1	NA	CASTGDLGTEAFF	TGTGCCAGCACAGGGGATTTGGGCACTGAAGCTTTCTTT
NA	TRBV4-1	TRBJ2-6	TRBD1	CASSHFPRTGSSGANVLTF	TGCGCCAGCAGCCATTTCCCCCGGACAGGGTCCTCTGGGGCCAACGTCCTGACTTTC
few	TRBV27	TRBJ1-1	TRBD1	CASSPGGGGGPEAFF	TGTGCCAGCAGCCCCGGTGGAGGGGGCGGCCCTGAAGCTTTCTTT
many	TRBV29-1	TRBJ2-1	NA	CSVEARLNEQFF	TGCAGCGTTGAGGCCCGGCTCAATGAGCAGTTCTTC
many	TRBV10-2	TRBJ1-4	NA	CASSLGRDEKLFF	TGCGCCAGCAGTTTGGGAAGGGACGAAAAACTGTTTTTT
NA	TRBV2	TRBJ2-3	NA	CASRLGNTDTQYF	TGTGCCAGCAGGCTGGGGAACACAGATACGCAGTATTTT
few	TRBV29-1	TRBJ2-5	NA	CSVETPETQYF	TGCAGCGTTGAAACCCCAGAGACCCAGTACTTC
many	TRBV6-5	TRBJ1-2	TRBD1	CASSYSGTEFYGYTF	TGTGCCAGCAGTTACTCAGGGACAGAGTTTTATGGCTACACCTTC
many	TRBV27	TRBJ2-2	NA	CASNPLRVDTGELFF	TGTGCCAGCAACCCCCTCAGGGTGGACACCGGGGAGCTGTTTTTT
few	TRBV6-5	TRBJ2-2	TRBD2	CASSLAGVSGELFF	TGTGCCAGCAGTTTAGCGGGAGTATCAGGGGAGCTGTTTTTT
few	TRBV7-2	TRBJ2-7	TRBD1	CASSIAGTGPYEQYF	TGTGCCAGCAGCATTGCCGGGACAGGCCCGTACGAGCAGTACTTC
many	TRBV12-3/TRBV12-4	TRBJ2-7	TRBD2	CASSLRGSGSSYEQYF	TGTGCCAGCAGTTTACGAGGTAGCGGGAGCTCCTACGAGCAGTACTTC
many	TRBV29-1	TRBJ2-1	TRBD2	CSVEGREGAYNEQFF	TGCAGCGTTGAGGGCCGGGAGGGGGCCTACAATGAGCAGTTCTTC
many	TRBV5-1	TRBJ2-3	TRBD1	CASSSTGQGAGDTQYF	TGCGCCAGCAGCTCAACGGGACAGGGGGCTGGAGATACGCAGTATTTT
many	TRBV29-1	TRBJ1-1	NA	CSFRQVGTEAFF	TGCAGCTTCCGACAAGTGGGCACTGAAGCTTTCTTT
few	TRBV24-1	TRBJ1-1	NA	CATSKTRGTEAFF	TGTGCCACCAGCAAAACTCGGGGCACTGAAGCTTTCTTT
many	TRBV5-1	TRBJ2-2	NA	CASSLRPPQGRSGELFF	TGCGCCAGCAGCTTGCGGCCACCACAGGGCCGTTCCGGGGAGCTGTTTTTT